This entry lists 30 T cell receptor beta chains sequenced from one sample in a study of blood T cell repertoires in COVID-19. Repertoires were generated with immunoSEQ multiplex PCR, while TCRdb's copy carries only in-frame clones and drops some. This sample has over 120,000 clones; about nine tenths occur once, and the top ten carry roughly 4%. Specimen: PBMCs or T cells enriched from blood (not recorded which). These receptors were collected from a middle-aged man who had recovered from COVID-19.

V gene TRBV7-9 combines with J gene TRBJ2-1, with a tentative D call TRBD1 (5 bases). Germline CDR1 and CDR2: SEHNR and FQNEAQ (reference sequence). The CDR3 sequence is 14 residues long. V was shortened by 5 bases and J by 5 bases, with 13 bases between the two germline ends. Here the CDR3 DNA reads TGTGCCAGCAGCCTCAGGGTTACAAACAATGAGCAGTTCTTC. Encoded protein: CASSLRVTNNEQFF. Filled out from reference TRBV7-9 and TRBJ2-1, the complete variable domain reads DTGVSQNPRHKITKRGQNVTFRCDPISEHNRLYWYRQTLGQGPEFLTYFQNEAQLEKSRLLSDRFSAERPKGSFSTLEIQRTEQGDSAMYLCASSLRVTNNEQFFGPGTRLTVL.

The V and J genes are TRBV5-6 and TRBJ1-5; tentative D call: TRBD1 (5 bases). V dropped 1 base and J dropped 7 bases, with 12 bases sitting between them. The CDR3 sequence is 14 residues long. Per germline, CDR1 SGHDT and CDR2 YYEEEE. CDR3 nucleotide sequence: TGTGCCAGCAGCTTGAGACAGACCACCCAGCCCCAGCATTTT. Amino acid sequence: CASSLRQTTQPQHF.

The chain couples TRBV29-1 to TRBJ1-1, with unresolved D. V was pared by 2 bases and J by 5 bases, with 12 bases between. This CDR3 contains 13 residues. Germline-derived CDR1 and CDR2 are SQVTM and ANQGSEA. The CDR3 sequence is CSVEHFEQTEAFF. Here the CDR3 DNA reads TGCAGCGTTGAACACTTTGAACAGACTGAAGCTTTCTTT.

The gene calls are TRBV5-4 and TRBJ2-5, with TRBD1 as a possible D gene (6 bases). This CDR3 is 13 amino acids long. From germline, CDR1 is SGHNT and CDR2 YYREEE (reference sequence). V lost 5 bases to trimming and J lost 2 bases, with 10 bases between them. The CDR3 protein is CASRSRGQETQYF. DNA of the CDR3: TGTGCCAGCAGGTCGAGGGGGCAAGAGACCCAGTACTTC.

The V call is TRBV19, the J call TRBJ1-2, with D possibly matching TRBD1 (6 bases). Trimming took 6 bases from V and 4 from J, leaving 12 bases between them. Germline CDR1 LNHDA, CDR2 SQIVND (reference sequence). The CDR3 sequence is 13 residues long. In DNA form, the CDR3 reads TGTGCCAGTAGGCACAGGGAAAGCTATGGCTACACCTTC. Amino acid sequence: CASRHRESYGYTF.

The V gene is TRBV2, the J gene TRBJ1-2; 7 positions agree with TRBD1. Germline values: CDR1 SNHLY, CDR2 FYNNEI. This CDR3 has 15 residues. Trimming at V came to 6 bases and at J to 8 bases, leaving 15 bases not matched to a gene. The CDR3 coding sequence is TGTGCCAGCAGCCCGCCCGGGACAGTTTTAACGGGCTACACCTTC. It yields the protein CASSPPGTVLTGYTF.

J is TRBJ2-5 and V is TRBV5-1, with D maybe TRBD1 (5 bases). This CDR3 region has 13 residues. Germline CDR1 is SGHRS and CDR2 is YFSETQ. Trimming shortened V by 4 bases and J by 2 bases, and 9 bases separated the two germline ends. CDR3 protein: CASSPDTQETQYF. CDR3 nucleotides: TGCGCCAGCAGCCCGGACACGCAAGAGACCCAGTACTTC.

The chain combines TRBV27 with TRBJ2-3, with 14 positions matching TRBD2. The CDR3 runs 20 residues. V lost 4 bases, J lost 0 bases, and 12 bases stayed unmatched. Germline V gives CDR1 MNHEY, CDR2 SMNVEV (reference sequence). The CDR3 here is CASSSLLPGLAGASTDTQYF. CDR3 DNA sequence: TGTGCCAGCAGTTCTTTACTCCCGGGACTAGCGGGAGCCAGCACAGATACGCAGTATTTT.

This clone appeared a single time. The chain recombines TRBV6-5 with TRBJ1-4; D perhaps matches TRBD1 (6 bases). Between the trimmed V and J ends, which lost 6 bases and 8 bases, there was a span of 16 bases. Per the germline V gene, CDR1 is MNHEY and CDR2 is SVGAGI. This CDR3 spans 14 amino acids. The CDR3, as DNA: TGTGCCAGCAGCTCGAACAGGGCAGAAGAAAAACTGTTTTTT. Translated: CASSSNRAEEKLFF.

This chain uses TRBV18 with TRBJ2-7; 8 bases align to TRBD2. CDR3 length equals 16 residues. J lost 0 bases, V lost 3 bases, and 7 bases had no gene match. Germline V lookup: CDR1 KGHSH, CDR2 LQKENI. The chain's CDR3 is CASSPTSGLVSYEQYF. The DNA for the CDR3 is TGTGCCAGCTCACCTACGTCGGGACTAGTCTCCTACGAGCAGTACTTC.

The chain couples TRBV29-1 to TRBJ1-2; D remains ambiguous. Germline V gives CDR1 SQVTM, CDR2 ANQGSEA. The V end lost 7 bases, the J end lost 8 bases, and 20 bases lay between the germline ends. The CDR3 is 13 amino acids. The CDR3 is CSALGTTPWGYTF. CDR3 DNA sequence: TGCAGCGCGCTGGGCACAACCCCCTGGGGCTACACCTTC. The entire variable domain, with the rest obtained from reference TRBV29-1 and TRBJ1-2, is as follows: SAVISQKPSRDICQRGTSLTIQCQVDSQVTMMFWYRQQPGQSLTLIATANQGSEATYESGFVIDKFPISRPNLTFSTLTVSNMSPEDSSIYLCSALGTTPWGYTFGSGTRLTVV.

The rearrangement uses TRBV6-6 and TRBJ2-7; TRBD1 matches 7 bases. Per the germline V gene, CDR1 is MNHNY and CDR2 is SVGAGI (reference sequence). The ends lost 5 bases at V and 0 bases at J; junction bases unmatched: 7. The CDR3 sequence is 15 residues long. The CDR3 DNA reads TGTGCCAGCAGTCGGGACAGTCTTAGCTCCTACGAGCAGTACGTC. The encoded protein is CASSRDSLSSYEQYV.

In DNA form, the CDR3 reads TGTGCCAGCAGTTTCCGTGGAGATGGCTACACCTTC. Translation: CASSFRGDGYTF. The chain recombines TRBV28 with TRBJ1-2; D not certain. Looked up from germline, CDR1 is MDHEN and CDR2 is SYDVKM. Trimming shortened V by 3 bases and J by 6 bases, and 8 bases separated the two germline ends. The CDR3 is 12 amino acids.

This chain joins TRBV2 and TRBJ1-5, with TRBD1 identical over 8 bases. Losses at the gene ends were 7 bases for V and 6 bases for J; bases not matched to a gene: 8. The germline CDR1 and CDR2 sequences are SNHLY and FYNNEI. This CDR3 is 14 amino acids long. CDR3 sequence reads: CASTTTGEGQPQHF. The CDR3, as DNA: TGTGCCAGCACAACGACAGGGGAGGGTCAGCCCCAGCATTTT.

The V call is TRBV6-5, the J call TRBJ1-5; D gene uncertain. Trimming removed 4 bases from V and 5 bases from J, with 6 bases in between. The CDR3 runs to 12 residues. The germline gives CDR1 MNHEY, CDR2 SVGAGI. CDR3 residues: CASSSPDQPQHF. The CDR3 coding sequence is TGTGCCAGCAGTTCCCCCGATCAGCCCCAGCATTTT.

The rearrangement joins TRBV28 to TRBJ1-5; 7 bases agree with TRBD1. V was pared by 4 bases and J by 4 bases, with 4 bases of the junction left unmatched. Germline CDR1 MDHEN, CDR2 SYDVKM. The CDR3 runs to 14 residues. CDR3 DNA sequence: TGTGCCAGCAGTTCGACAGGGAAAAATCAGCCCCAGCATTTT. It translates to CASSSTGKNQPQHF.

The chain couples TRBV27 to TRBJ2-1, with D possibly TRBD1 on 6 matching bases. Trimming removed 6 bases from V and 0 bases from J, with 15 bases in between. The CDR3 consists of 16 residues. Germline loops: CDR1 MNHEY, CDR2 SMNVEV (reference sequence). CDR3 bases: TGTGCCAGCAGCCCTTTGGGGGCGGCCTCCTACAATGAGCAGTTCTTC. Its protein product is CASSPLGAASYNEQFF.

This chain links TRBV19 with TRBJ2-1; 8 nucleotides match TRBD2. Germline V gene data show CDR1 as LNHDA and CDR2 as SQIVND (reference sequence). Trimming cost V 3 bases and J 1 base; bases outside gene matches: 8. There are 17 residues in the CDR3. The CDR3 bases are TGTGCCAGTAGTATCGATCCGGGACTAGAGTCCTACAATGAGCAGTTCTTC. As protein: CASSIDPGLESYNEQFF.

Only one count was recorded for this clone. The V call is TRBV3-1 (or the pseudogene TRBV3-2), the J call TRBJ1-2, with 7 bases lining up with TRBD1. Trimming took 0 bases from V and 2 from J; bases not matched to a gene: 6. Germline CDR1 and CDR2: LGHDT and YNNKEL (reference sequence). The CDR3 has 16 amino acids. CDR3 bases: TGTGCCAGCAGCCAAGACGTGGCAGGGGGAAACTATGGCTACACCTTC. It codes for CASSQDVAGGNYGYTF.

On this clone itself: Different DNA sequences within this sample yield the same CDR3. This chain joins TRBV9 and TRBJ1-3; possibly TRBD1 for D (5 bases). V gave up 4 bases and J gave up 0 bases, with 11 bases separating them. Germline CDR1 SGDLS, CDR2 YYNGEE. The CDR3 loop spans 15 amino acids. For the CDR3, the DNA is TGTGCCAGCAGCCTCGACAGTTTCTCTGGAAACACCATATATTTT. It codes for CASSLDSFSGNTIYF.

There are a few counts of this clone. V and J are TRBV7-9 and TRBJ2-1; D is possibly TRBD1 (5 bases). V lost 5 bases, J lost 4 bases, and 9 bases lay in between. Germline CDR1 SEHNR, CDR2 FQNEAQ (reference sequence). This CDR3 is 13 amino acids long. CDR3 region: CASSPDSYNEQFF. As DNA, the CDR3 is TGTGCCAGCAGCCCAGACAGTTACAATGAGCAGTTCTTC.

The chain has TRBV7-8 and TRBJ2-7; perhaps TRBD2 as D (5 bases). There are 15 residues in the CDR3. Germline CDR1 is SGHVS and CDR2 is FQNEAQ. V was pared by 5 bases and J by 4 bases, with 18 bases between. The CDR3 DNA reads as TGTGCCAGCAGCGGGAGTCTCACCTCCCCTTACGAGCAGTACTTC. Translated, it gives CASSGSLTSPYEQYF. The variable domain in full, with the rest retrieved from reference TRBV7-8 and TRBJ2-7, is GAGVSQSPRYKVAKRGQDVALRCDPISGHVSLFWYQQALGQGPEFLTYFQNEAQLDKSGLPSDRFFAERPEGSVSTLKIQRTQQEDSAVYLCASSGSLTSPYEQYFGPGTRLTVT.

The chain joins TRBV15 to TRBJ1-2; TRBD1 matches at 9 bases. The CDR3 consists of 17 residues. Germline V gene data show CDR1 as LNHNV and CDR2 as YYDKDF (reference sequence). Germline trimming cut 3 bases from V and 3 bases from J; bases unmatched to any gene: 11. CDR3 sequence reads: CATSSQWTGEVYYGYTF. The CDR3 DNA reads TGTGCCACCAGCAGCCAATGGACAGGGGAAGTATACTATGGCTACACCTTC.

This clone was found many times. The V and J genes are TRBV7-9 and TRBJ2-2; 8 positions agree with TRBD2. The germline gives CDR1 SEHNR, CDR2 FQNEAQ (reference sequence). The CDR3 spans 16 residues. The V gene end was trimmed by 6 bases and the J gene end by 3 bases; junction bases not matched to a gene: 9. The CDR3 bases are TGTGCCAGCAGTGTCCTTAGCGGGACGTACACCGGGGAGCTGTTTTTT. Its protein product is CASSVLSGTYTGELFF.

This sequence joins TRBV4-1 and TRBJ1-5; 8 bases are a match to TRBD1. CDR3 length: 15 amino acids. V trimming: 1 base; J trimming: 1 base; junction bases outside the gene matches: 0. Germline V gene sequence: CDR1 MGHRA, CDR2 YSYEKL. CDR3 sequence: CASSQGQGSNQPQHF. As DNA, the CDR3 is TGCGCCAGCAGCCAAGGACAGGGGAGCAATCAGCCCCAGCATTTT.

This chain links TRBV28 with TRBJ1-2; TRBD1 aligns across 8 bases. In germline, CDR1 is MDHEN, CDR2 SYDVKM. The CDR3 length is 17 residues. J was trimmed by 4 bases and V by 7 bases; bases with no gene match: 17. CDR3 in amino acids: CASTYGQGSLIGYGYTF. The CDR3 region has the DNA TGTGCCAGCACCTATGGACAGGGCTCATTAATAGGCTATGGCTACACCTTC.

CDR3 in DNA: TGTGCCAGCAGTCCAGGGTGGAATAATGAAAAACTGTTTTTT. It encodes CASSPGWNNEKLFF. The gene calls are TRBV6-5 and TRBJ1-4, with D possibly being TRBD1 (5 bases). Between the trimmed V and J ends, which lost 5 bases and 4 bases, there was a span of 11 bases. The CDR3 runs to 14 residues. The germline gives CDR1 MNHEY, CDR2 SVGAGI.

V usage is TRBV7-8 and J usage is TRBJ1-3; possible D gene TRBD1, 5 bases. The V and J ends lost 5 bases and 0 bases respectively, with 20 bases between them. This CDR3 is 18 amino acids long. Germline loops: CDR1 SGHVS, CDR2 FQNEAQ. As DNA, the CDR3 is TGTGCCAGCAGCCAACGGTCGGGGGTCATGGCCTCTGGAAACACCATATATTTT. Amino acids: CASSQRSGVMASGNTIYF.

The CDR3 sequence is CASTGGTTYNEQFF. In nucleotides, the CDR3 is TGCGCCAGCACTGGGGGGACTACCTACAATGAGCAGTTCTTC. The chain uses TRBV5-1 and TRBJ2-1, with TRBD2 matching over 7 bases. This CDR3 is 14 amino acids long. Germline CDR1 SGHRS, CDR2 YFSETQ. J gave up 2 bases and V 6 bases, and 5 bases lay outside the gene matches.

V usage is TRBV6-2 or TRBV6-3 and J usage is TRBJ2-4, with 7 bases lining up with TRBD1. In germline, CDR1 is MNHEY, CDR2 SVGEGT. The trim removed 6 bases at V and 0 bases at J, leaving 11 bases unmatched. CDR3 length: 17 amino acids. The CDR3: CASSSASGQLAKNIQYF. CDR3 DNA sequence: TGTGCCAGCAGCTCAGCCTCGGGACAGCTAGCCAAAAACATTCAGTACTTC.